Below, 13 T cell receptor beta chains from the same sample are listed, as sequenced in a study of Tregs in tolerant kidney transplant recipients. Using immunoSEQ multiplex PCR, the repertoire was profiled, and TCRdb retains in-frame clones only, with some absent. The listing contains around 48,000 clones. Here the sequenced sample was CD4+ T cells from blood, taken before the transplant. The receptors derive from a human donor who received a combined kidney and bone marrow transplant.

CDR3 bases read: TGTGCCAGTAGTATCGCCGGACAGGGAAACACC. Its translation: CASSIAGQGNT. The full CDR3 protein is CASSIAGQGNTIYF. The chain employs TRBV19 and TRBJ1-3, with D tentatively TRBD1 (6 bases). The read ends 3 residues early relative to the CDR3; the germline J gene fills the gap. With 3 bases removed from V and 4 bases from J, the gap between germline ends came to 10 bases. Per the germline V gene, CDR1 is LNHDA and CDR2 is SQIVND (reference sequence). The CDR3 has 14 amino acids.

The part of the CDR3 DNA that was read is TGCAGTGCTGAGGGGACTCCTGGCTACGAG. This gives the protein CSAEGTPGYE. The entire CDR3 is CSAEGTPGYEQYF. The rearrangement uses TRBV20-1 and TRBJ2-7; D perhaps matches TRBD2 (6 bases). The read finishes 3 residues shy of the CDR3 end, and the germline J gene is used to complete it. Trimming stripped 5 bases from V and 3 bases from J, with 14 bases between. The CDR3 totals 13 residues. Germline V CDR1 and CDR2: DFQATT, SNEGSKA (reference sequence).

About this clone itself: The CDR3 end falls 3 residues outside the read, so it is completed with the germline J gene. V is TRBV6-2 or TRBV6-3 and J is TRBJ1-5, with 10 nucleotides matching TRBD1. The CDR3 is 14 residues long. The V gene end was trimmed by 7 bases and the J gene end by 2 bases; junction bases not matched to a gene: 2. Germline CDR1 reads MNHEY; CDR2 reads SVGEGT. The CDR3 is CASTGTGGNQPQHF. The sequenced part of the CDR3 DNA is TGTGCCAGCACCGGGACAGGGGGCAATCAGCCC.

On this clone itself: Read coverage stops 3 residues before the CDR3 terminus; the germline J gene supplies the remainder. The V and J genes are TRBV7-9 and TRBJ1-2; 7 bases are shared with TRBD1. CDR3 length: 13 amino acids. Germline CDR1 and CDR2: SEHNR and FQNEAQ (reference sequence). Partial CDR3 DNA: TGTGCCAGCAGCTTGGAGGGGGCGCGAGGC. Translation: CASSLEGARG. The full CDR3 protein is CASSLEGARGYTF. The variable domain in full, with the rest retrieved from reference TRBV7-9 and TRBJ1-2, is DTGVSQNPRHKITKRGQNVTFRCDPISEHNRLYWYRQTLGQGPEFLTYFQNEAQLEKSRLLSDRFSAERPKGSFSTLEIQRTEQGDSAMYLCASSLEGARGYTFGSGTRLTVV.

Concerning this clone itself: The CDR3 extends 3 residues past the end of the read, so its final part is completed from the germline J gene. V gene TRBV19 combines with J gene TRBJ1-4; D may be TRBD1 (6 bases). The CDR3 runs to 12 residues. CDR1 and CDR2 (germline): LNHDA, SQIVND (reference sequence). CDR3 protein: CASSPQGWELFF. CDR3 DNA, as far as it was read: TGTGCCAGTAGTCCCCAGGGGTGGGAA.

As concerns this clone: The CDR3 goes on 3 residues after the read ends, and that part is filled in from the germline J gene. The V call is TRBV18, the J call TRBJ1-2; D may be TRBD1 (6 bases). The CDR3 covers 15 residues. Trimming shortened V by 3 bases and J by 6 bases, and 17 bases separated the two germline ends. The V gene's germline CDR1 is KGHSH and CDR2 LQKENI. CDR3 sequence reads: CASSPTGIPGDGYTF. The covered CDR3 bases are TGTGCCAGCTCACCCACAGGGATCCCAGGGGATGGC. Combining the CDR3 with reference TRBV18 and TRBJ1-2 gives the whole variable domain NAGVMQNPRHLVRRRGQEARLRCSPMKGHSHVYWYRQLPEEGLKFMVYLQKENIIDESGMPKERFSAEFPKEGPSILRIQQVVRGDSAAYFCASSPTGIPGDGYTFGSGTRLTVV.

CDR3 DNA, as far as it was read: TGTGCCAGCAGTATTCAGGGGGATAGCGTCGATTCG. It yields the protein CASSIQGDSVDS. The whole CDR3 protein is CASSIQGDSVDSQYF. This rearrangement joins TRBV6-4 to TRBJ2-3; TRBD1 agrees at 7 bases. The CDR3 is cut off 3 residues early in the read; its end comes from the germline J gene. From germline, CDR1 is MRHNA and CDR2 SNTAGT. CDR3 size: 15 residues.

About this clone: The read stops 3 residues short of the end of the CDR3; the missing end is completed from the germline J gene. The chain recombines TRBV20-1 with TRBJ2-1, with 11 nucleotides matching TRBD2. With 5 bases clipped from V and 2 bases from J, the junction kept 2 bases outside the gene matches. The germline gives CDR1 DFQATT, CDR2 SNEGSKA (reference sequence). The CDR3 loop spans 14 amino acids. CDR3 region: CSAQTSGAYNEQFF. The part of the CDR3 DNA that was read is TGCAGTGCTCAGACTAGCGGGGCCTACAATGAG.

As to this clone: Read sequence stops 3 residues before the CDR3 end, and the germline J gene provides the missing end. The rearrangement joins TRBV19 to TRBJ1-2, with D unresolved. The CDR3 extends over 17 amino acids. The germline CDR1 and CDR2 sequences are LNHDA and SQIVND (reference sequence). V was shortened by 6 bases and J by 0 bases, with 20 bases between the two germline ends. CDR3: CASSDHPSTGSNYGYTF. CDR3 DNA, as far as it was read: TGTGCCAGTAGCGACCACCCTTCGACGGGTTCTAACTATGGC.

A remark on this clone: The DNA ends 3 residues before the CDR3 does, and the rest of the CDR3 is filled in from the germline J gene. The chain links TRBV18 to TRBJ2-2, with D maybe TRBD2 (6 bases). Germline CDR1 KGHSH, CDR2 LQKENI. With 0 bases removed from V and 1 base from J, the gap between germline ends came to 12 bases. The CDR3 spans 17 residues. Partial CDR3 DNA: TGTGCCAGCTCACCACCAGGAGGGCATCAGAACACCGGGGAG. It specifies CASSPPGGHQNTGE. The complete CDR3 reads CASSPPGGHQNTGELFF.

Concerning this clone itself: Sequencing ends 3 residues short of the CDR3 end; the germline J gene provides the rest. The rearrangement uses TRBV20-1 and TRBJ2-4; TRBD2 aligns across 8 bases. Trimming removed 5 bases from V and 0 bases from J; junction bases left unmatched: 3. The CDR3 loop spans 14 amino acids. Looked up from germline, CDR1 is DFQATT and CDR2 is SNEGSKA (reference sequence). The covered CDR3 bases are TGCAGTGCTGGGCGGGGGGAAGCCAAAAACATT. This encodes CSAGRGEAKNI. The full CDR3 sequence reads CSAGRGEAKNIQYF.

To note about this clone: The CDR3 goes on 3 residues after the read ends, and that part is filled in from the germline J gene. The V and J genes are TRBV5-1 and TRBJ1-5; 7 bases line up with TRBD1. The CDR3 totals 15 residues. Trimming at V came to 3 bases and at J to 0 bases, leaving 3 bases not matched to a gene. CDR1 and CDR2 (germline): SGHRS, YFSETQ. The CDR3 bases that were read are TGCGCCAGCAGCTATACAGGGGATAGCAATCAGCCC. Its protein product is CASSYTGDSNQP. Given in full, the CDR3 is CASSYTGDSNQPQHF.

Turning to this clone: Read data end 3 residues before the CDR3 end; the end is taken from the germline J gene. The V call is TRBV7-9, the J call TRBJ2-7, with a weak D call TRBD1 (5 bases). With 5 bases removed from V and 1 base from J, the gap between germline ends came to 15 bases. Germline V gives CDR1 SEHNR, CDR2 FQNEAQ (reference sequence). The CDR3 sequence is 15 residues long. The part of the CDR3 DNA that was read is TGTGCCAGCAGCCCCAGGGCTCTAACTTCCTACGAG. This translates into CASSPRALTSYE. The complete CDR3 reads CASSPRALTSYEQYF.